The table lists the clone carrying this T cell receptor (beta chain) with a count of one. It is likely a read error, because the conserved phenylalanine at the end of the CDR3 is missing. With a J-beta primer mix and a sample-barcoded 5' primer, a second PCR ran 7 to 11 cycles. TCRdb re-derived calls from the 5' RACE reads in MiXCR, one entry per CDR3 protein. The sample holds 710,000 or so distinct CDR3 sequences; 32% are singletons and the top ten take over 15%. This sample stems from a study of blood T cells in healthy people across ages. The CDR3 has 17 residues. From germline, CDR1 is SGHRS and CDR2 YFSETQ.

The sequenced sample was blood. The chain has TRBV5-1 and TRBJ2-5; the D gene is possibly TRBD1 (6 bases). This clonotype was sampled from a woman older than 75 in good health. CDR3 region: CASGLVGSARGQETQYL. CDR3 DNA: TGCGCCAGCGGCTTGGTAGGCTCCGCCAGGGGTCAAGAGACCCAGTACCTC.